This section outlines one TCR beta chain sequence together with its context. The antigen remains undetermined. Genomic DNA, the template, was used for profiling of the TCR beta VDJ and CDR3. TCRdb itself ran the reads through MiXCR, one entry per CDR3 protein. The profile shows roughly 250,000 distinct CDR3 sequences, 65% to 90% of them singletons. Sequencing involved patients with CD8+CD57+ cell expansion previously shown by flow cytometry. Patients uniformly had severe acquired aplastic anemia. Germline CDR1 and CDR2: LNHNV and YYDKDF (reference sequence). V dropped 10 bases and J dropped 13 bases, with 20 bases sitting between them. The CDR3 has 12 amino acids. The data belong to a study of CD8+CD57+ T cells in acquired aplastic anemia. Looking at the study overall: DNA per sorted CD4+ or CD8+ sample ranged about 0.17 to 30 ug, averaging around 3.2 ug.

General study findings and limits: Some 28 sequences, all CD8+ CDR3, were shared between patients and controls.

Material: sorted CD4+, CD8+, or CD8+CD57+ T cells (not recorded which) from PBMCs. The chain carries TRBV15 and TRBJ2-4; D remains unclear. The receptor was derived from a human donor with aplastic anemia. The CDR3 sequence is CASGGAGKLQYF. CDR3 DNA: TGTGCCAGCGGCGGAGCTGGCAAGCTACAGTACTTC.